These T cell receptor beta chains were read from a single sample in a study of a mutant IDH1 vaccine in newly diagnosed glioma. Sequenced by immunoSEQ multiplex PCR; TCRdb stores in-frame clones only, minus some. The data contain around 80,000 clones, approximately 89% of them singletons. No cognate antigen is known for these TCRs. This specimen consisted of PBMCs, obtained from a glioma patient whose treatment included an IDH1 peptide vaccine. The receptors stem from a woman in her 50s with glioma. Both conserved end residues are part of each CDR3. D genes are given only for firm matches. Clone size is not always given. Where it is, it says once, few, many or a class for expanded clones.

V	D	J	size	DNA	CDR3
TRBV21-1	-	TRBJ2-2	-	TGTGCCTCCCCTAGCGGGCCCCGGTGGGGCGGGGAGCTGTTTTTT	CASPSGPRWGGELFF
TRBV5-4	-	TRBJ2-3	once	TGTGCCAGCAGCTTCCCCGTTTCAGATACGCAGTATTTT	CASSFPVSDTQYF
TRBV30	-	TRBJ2-7	-	TGTGCCTGGAGTGACCCCCCGGGACGGACAGTCTACGAGCAGTACTTC	CAWSDPPGRTVYEQYF
TRBV7-9	-	TRBJ2-2	-	TGTGCCAGCAGCTCCAGGGGTCACACCGGGGAGCTGTTTTTT	CASSSRGHTGELFF
TRBV4-2	TRBD2	TRBJ2-7	-	TGTGCCAGCAGCCAAGAGATTACTAGCGTTACCTACGAGCAGTACTTC	CASSQEITSVTYEQYF
TRBV6-6	-	TRBJ1-5	-	TGTGCCAGCAGTCGTGAGAGCCCCCAGCATTTT	CASSRESPQHF
TRBV5-6	TRBD1	TRBJ2-2	-	TGTGCCAGCAGGGGACAGTTCACCGGGGAGCTGTTTTTT	CASRGQFTGELFF
TRBV28	-	TRBJ2-7	-	TGTGCCAGCAGTCCTTACACCTACGAGCAGTACTTC	CASSPYTYEQYF
TRBV7-9	-	TRBJ2-3	-	TGTGCCAGCAGCTTATACGATACGCAGTATTTT	CASSLYDTQYF
TRBV7-9	-	TRBJ2-7	-	TGTGCCAGCAGCTTAGTCGGCAGGGTTTTCCCCTACGAGCAGTACTTC	CASSLVGRVFPYEQYF
TRBV18	-	TRBJ1-5	-	TGTGCCAGCTCAGAACAGGGTAGCAATCAGCCCCAGCATTTT	CASSEQGSNQPQHF
TRBV11-1	-	TRBJ2-3	-	TGTGCCAGCAGCCTCAGGAACACAGATACGCAGTATTTT	CASSLRNTDTQYF
TRBV7-8	TRBD2	TRBJ2-1	once	TGTGCCAGCAGCTTCCCTGAGGCGGGAGTGGGCGGAAATGAGCAGTTCTTC	CASSFPEAGVGGNEQFF
TRBV5-1	TRBD1	TRBJ1-1	-	TGCGCCAGCAGCCGGGACAGGGTGAACACTGAAGCTTTCTTT	CASSRDRVNTEAFF
TRBV28	-	TRBJ2-3	-	TGTGCCAGCAGTCCCCTCGCGAATACGCAGTATTTT	CASSPLANTQYF
TRBV27	-	TRBJ1-4	-	TGTGCCACCCGGGGAGGGGGAGACGAAAAACTGTTTTTT	CATRGGGDEKLFF
TRBV12-5	-	TRBJ2-2	once	TGTGCTAGTGGTTTGTTGCGACTTACGAACACCGGGGAGCTGTTTTTT	CASGLLRLTNTGELFF
TRBV10-3	-	TRBJ2-7	-	TGTGCCATCAGTGACTCGGATTGGACGTACGAGCAGTACTTC	CAISDSDWTYEQYF
TRBV11-2	-	TRBJ2-1	-	TGTGCCAGCAGCCCCACCCCCGGGACGGGGAATGAGCAGTTCTTC	CASSPTPGTGNEQFF
TRBV29-1	TRBD1	TRBJ1-2	-	TGCAGCGTTGATGACAGGGTAAATTCTCTCAACTATGGCTACACCTTC	CSVDDRVNSLNYGYTF
TRBV27	-	TRBJ2-1	-	TGTGCCAGCAGTTTATCTCCTAGCAGCGGCTACAATGAGCAGTTCTTC	CASSLSPSSGYNEQFF
TRBV4-1	TRBD1	TRBJ2-7	-	TGCGCCAGCAGCCAAGATCCCCGACAGGGGGCTAAGGAGCAGTACTTC	CASSQDPRQGAKEQYF
TRBV6-1	-	TRBJ1-2	-	TGTGCCAGCAGACAACAGGGATTAGGAGGCTACACCTTC	CASRQQGLGGYTF
TRBV27	TRBD1	TRBJ1-2	-	TGTGCCAGCAGTTACGGACAGGGCAATACCTATGGCTACACCTTC	CASSYGQGNTYGYTF
TRBV6-1	TRBD2	TRBJ2-3	-	TGTGCCAGCAGTGAACTAGCGGGAAGCACAGATACGCAGTATTTT	CASSELAGSTDTQYF
TRBV29-1	-	TRBJ2-7	once	TGCAGCGTTGAAGATAGAGGAATGGGGAGCTCCTACGAGCAGTACTTC	CSVEDRGMGSSYEQYF
TRBV11-1	-	TRBJ2-1	-	TGTGCCAGCAGCTTAGAGCCTAGCGACCACAATGAGCAGTTCTTC	CASSLEPSDHNEQFF
TRBV18	TRBD2	TRBJ2-2	once	TGTGCCAGCTCACCACCACTAGCGGGAAAGACCGGGGAGCTGTTTTTT	CASSPPLAGKTGELFF
TRBV28	-	TRBJ2-7	-	TGTGCCAGCAGTACCCCTCTCGGGACTCACTCCTACGAGCAGTACTTC	CASSTPLGTHSYEQYF
TRBV5-5	TRBD1	TRBJ1-4	-	TGTGCCAGCAGCACTCCAATGTCAGGGGGCGGGCATGAAAAACTGTTTTTT	CASSTPMSGGGHEKLFF
TRBV6-6	-	TRBJ1-5	-	TGTGCCAGCAGTCCCTCTTCGAGCGATGGCAATCAGCCCCAGCATTTT	CASSPSSSDGNQPQHF
TRBV2	-	TRBJ2-5	few	TGTGCCAGCAGTGAAGCTGCTTACCAAGAGACCCAGTACTTC	CASSEAAYQETQYF
TRBV28	-	TRBJ1-5	-	TGTGCCAGCAGCCGATCTCCGGGACGCGGACCTTACAATCAGCCCCAGCATTTT	CASSRSPGRGPYNQPQHF
TRBV2	TRBD1	TRBJ1-1	-	TGTGCCAGCAGGACCAAAATCACAGGGGCCTACCAGGGTAACGCTGAAGCTTTCTTT	CASRTKITGAYQGNAEAFF
TRBV4-1	-	TRBJ2-7	-	TGCGCCAGCAGCGGGGGTGGCGAGCAGTACTTC	CASSGGGEQYF
TRBV2	TRBD1	TRBJ2-1	-	TGTGCCAGCAGTTGGGACAGCAATGAGCAGTTCTTC	CASSWDSNEQFF
TRBV28	TRBD2	TRBJ2-7	-	TGTGCCAGCAGTTCCCCGAGCGGGACCTACTCCTACGAGCAGTACTTC	CASSSPSGTYSYEQYF
TRBV28	-	TRBJ2-6	-	TGTGCCAGCAGCACCGACAGACTCCCCTTCTCTGGGGCCAACGTCCTGACTTTC	CASSTDRLPFSGANVLTF
TRBV4-1	TRBD1	TRBJ2-1	-	TGCGCCAGCAGCCCTGGACAGGGGGTCTACAATGAGCAGTTCTTC	CASSPGQGVYNEQFF
TRBV28	-	TRBJ2-5	-	TGTGCCAGCAGTTTAGGGGGGACGGTGGAGACCCAGTACTTC	CASSLGGTVETQYF
TRBV7-2	TRBD1	TRBJ1-1	-	TGTGCCAGCAGTTTACAGGGGAGCTCTGAAGCTTTCTTT	CASSLQGSSEAFF
TRBV7-7	-	TRBJ2-5	-	TGTGCTAGCAGCTTATACCTCAGGGTGGGGGAGACCCAGTACTTC	CASSLYLRVGETQYF
TRBV7-9	-	TRBJ2-2	-	TGTGCCAGCAGCGTAGCCCCAGGGGTGTCCACCGGGGAGCTGTTTTTT	CASSVAPGVSTGELFF
TRBV27	-	TRBJ2-5	-	TGTGCCAGCAGTTTACGAGGGAGACAAGAGACCCAGTACTTC	CASSLRGRQETQYF
TRBV7-2	-	TRBJ2-1	-	TGTGCCAGCAGCCCGACAGGCTCTCAGCAGTTCTTC	CASSPTGSQQFF
TRBV9	-	TRBJ2-6	-	TGTGCCAGCAGCGTGCAAGGGACATGGAGCTCTGGGGCCAACGTCCTGACTTTC	CASSVQGTWSSGANVLTF
TRBV27	-	TRBJ1-2	-	TGTGCCAGCAGTTCGGAACGCTCCCCCGGCTACACCTTC	CASSSERSPGYTF
TRBV10-3	TRBD2	TRBJ2-7	-	TGTGCCATCAGTGATTTGGCTAGCGGGAGGACCTACGAGCAGTACTTC	CAISDLASGRTYEQYF
TRBV7-9	-	TRBJ1-1	-	TGTGCCAGCAGCTCTGGGGCAGCAGAAGCTTTCTTT	CASSSGAAEAFF
TRBV6-1	-	TRBJ1-1	-	TGTGCCAGCAGTGGCTCGGGGGCGGGTTTCGGTGAAGCTTTCTTT	CASSGSGAGFGEAFF
TRBV29-1	-	TRBJ2-5	-	TGCAGCGTTGAACAGGTGTTATATCAGGAGACCCAGTACTTC	CSVEQVLYQETQYF
TRBV7-2	TRBD1	TRBJ1-2	once	TGTGCCAGCAGCTGGGGACAGGGAGGCTATGGCTACACCTTC	CASSWGQGGYGYTF